This T cell receptor beta chain was sequenced in a study of shared clonotypes between healthy human individuals. Naive-designated CD8 cells lacked CD45RO, were positively enriched for CCR7, and omitted terminally differentiated effector memory CD45RA+ cells. There are 15 residues in the CDR3. Germline-derived CDR1 and CDR2 are SEHNR and FQNEAQ (reference sequence). The V end lost 8 bases, the J end lost 2 bases, and 17 bases lay between the germline ends. At a deep level, the assay was run. For sorted subsets, approximately 180 ng DNA per replicate equaled around 30,000 T cell genomes. The protocol was immunoSEQ multiplex PCR, while the TCRdb copy is restricted to in-frame clones and leaves out a portion. Here the sample spans more than 600,000 clones, about 91% being singletons.

The clonotype comes from a young man in good health. The sequencing sample was made of naive CD8+ T cells sorted from blood. The V gene is TRBV7-9, the J gene TRBJ2-3, with TRBD2 as a possible D gene (5 bases). The DNA for the CDR3 is TGTGCCAGCCCGCCCGGGGAGCCCCCCACAGATACGCAGTATTTT. Translation gives CASPPGEPPTDTQYF. Full variable domain (rest looked up from reference TRBV7-9 and TRBJ2-3): DTGVSQNPRHKITKRGQNVTFRCDPISEHNRLYWYRQTLGQGPEFLTYFQNEAQLEKSRLLSDRFSAERPKGSFSTLEIQRTEQGDSAMYLCASPPGEPPTDTQYFGPGTRLTVL.